This T cell receptor beta chain was profiled in a study of cytomegalovirus exposure and HLA in healthy donors. Study-level background: Ancestry clustering placed 81% of under 450 genotyped donors in the Caucasian-associated cluster.

Germline CDR1 and CDR2: SGHVS and FNYEAQ. CDR3 length equals 16 residues. The V gene end was trimmed by 2 bases and the J gene end by 4 bases; junction bases not matched to a gene: 7. To note about this clone: Its antigen is undetermined.

The PCR had 60 Vbeta and 13 Jbeta primers. The protocol was immunoSEQ multiplex PCR, while the TCRdb copy is restricted to in-frame clones and leaves out a portion. The table lists approximately 92,000 clones, more than 65% of them singletons. Study-wide results and limits: A prior analysis recorded that most TCR beta V segments were productive about 87% or about 30% of the time. Looking again later, the authors saw that most CMV-associated TCR beta chains seemed HLA-restricted. Several V segments, TRBV6-2 and TRBV6-3 among them, could not be told apart and were dropped.

This clonotype originated in a man aged 55 to 70 in good health and CMV-seronegative. Specimen: PBMCs. V is TRBV7-6 and J is TRBJ2-5, with 10 nucleotides matching TRBD2. CDR3 nucleotide sequence: TGTGCCAGCAGCTTAAGGAGCGGGGGGGCCCTAGAGACCCAGTACTTC. Translating it yields CASSLRSGGALETQYF.